A selection of T cell receptor beta chains follows, all from one sample in a study of T cells in Graves' hyperthyroidism and ophthalmopathy. TCRdb analysed the multiplex PCR reads with MiXCR anew, one entry per CDR3 protein. Of around 700,000 distinct CDR3 sequences listed, around 20% are singletons. Material: blood. These TCRs come from a woman aged 45 to 65 with Graves' hyperthyroidism that later progressed to Graves' ophthalmopathy. Both conserved end residues are part of each CDR3. The order of the fields is CDR3 protein, CDR3 DNA, clone size, D gene, J gene, V gene. D genes are given only for firm matches. The size field is filled for only some rows; it gives once, few, many or a size class.

CASSVAGGGEQFF | TGTGCCAGCAGCGTAGCGGGGGGGGGTGAGCAGTTCTTC | many | TRBD2 | TRBJ2-1 | TRBV27
CSALLRQGYTEAFF | TGCAGTGCTCTACTACGACAGGGTTACACTGAAGCTTTCTTT | many | TRBD1 | TRBJ1-1 | TRBV20-1
CASSLGVRSTEAFF | TGCGCCAGCAGCTTGGGGGTCAGGAGCACTGAAGCTTTCTTT | many | NA | TRBJ1-1 | TRBV5-1
CASSQGAPGQGTGELFF | TGCGCCAGCAGCCAAGGAGCCCCGGGACAGGGGACTGGGGAGCTGTTTTTT | NA | TRBD1 | TRBJ2-2 | TRBV4-1
CASSPWTSGGAGGKNIQYF | TGTGCCAGCAGCCCTTGGACTAGCGGGGGGGCCGGGGGCAAAAACATTCAGTACTTC | NA | TRBD2 | TRBJ2-4 | TRBV7-8
CASSYKGPYYGYTF | TGTGCCAGCAGTTACAAAGGGCCCTACTATGGCTACACCTTC | NA | NA | TRBJ1-2 | TRBV6-2/TRBV6-3
CASSFSSGGNTGELFF | TGTGCCAGCAGCTTTTCTAGCGGGGGGAACACCGGGGAGCTGTTTTTT | few | TRBD2 | TRBJ2-2 | TRBV11-3
CASSYGQVDEAFF | TGCGCCAGCAGCTATGGACAGGTGGATGAAGCTTTCTTT | NA | TRBD1 | TRBJ1-1 | TRBV5-1
CSAEKGTRTEAFF | TGCAGCGCCGAGAAGGGGACCCGAACTGAAGCTTTCTTT | NA | NA | TRBJ1-1 | TRBV29-1
CASSSGQGSNIQYF | TGTGCCAGCAGCTCAGGACAGGGGAGTAACATTCAGTACTTC | many | TRBD1 | TRBJ2-4 | TRBV11-2
CASSYRTGEAFF | TGTGCCAGCAGTTACCGTACGGGGGAAGCTTTCTTT | NA | NA | TRBJ1-1 | TRBV6-2/TRBV6-3
CASSWGLAGITDTQYF | TGTGCCAGCAGCTGGGGACTAGCGGGGATCACAGATACGCAGTATTTT | many | TRBD2 | TRBJ2-3 | TRBV11-2
CASSSGTGGPYEQYF | TGTGCCAGCAGCTCAGGGACAGGGGGCCCCTACGAGCAGTACTTC | many | TRBD1 | TRBJ2-7 | TRBV7-2
CATSRDAGMNTEAFF | TGTGCCACCAGCAGAGATGCAGGAATGAACACTGAAGCTTTCTTT | NA | NA | TRBJ1-1 | TRBV15
CASSIYNEQFF | TGTGCCAGTAGTATATACAATGAGCAGTTCTTC | NA | NA | TRBJ2-1 | TRBV19
CASSRGGWQPQHF | TGTGCCAGCAGTCGGGGGGGTTGGCAGCCCCAGCATTTT | many | NA | TRBJ1-5 | TRBV27
CASSESPTSTAQYF | TGTGCCAGCAGTGAGAGTCCGACTAGTACGGCCCAGTACTTC | NA | NA | TRBJ2-5 | TRBV6-4
CASSRDFNQPQHF | TGTGCCAGCAGCCGGGACTTTAATCAGCCCCAGCATTTT | many | NA | TRBJ1-5 | TRBV3-1
CASEDGEHNEQFF | TGTGCCAGTGAGGACGGAGAACACAATGAGCAGTTCTTC | NA | NA | TRBJ2-1 | TRBV19
CASSQTTGGNQPQHF | TGCGCCAGCAGCCAGACGACAGGGGGTAATCAGCCCCAGCATTTT | NA | TRBD1 | TRBJ1-5 | TRBV5-1
CASSADLTEQYF | TGTGCCAGCAGCGCGGACCTTACCGAGCAGTACTTC | NA | NA | TRBJ2-7 | TRBV5-6
CASSEARWQGRGGIQPQHF | TGTGCCAGCAGTGAAGCGAGGTGGCAGGGAAGAGGGGGAATACAGCCCCAGCATTTT | many | NA | TRBJ1-5 | TRBV6-1
CASSGSSNTEAFF | TGCGCCAGCAGTGGGTCATCGAACACTGAAGCTTTCTTT | NA | NA | TRBJ1-1 | TRBV10-1
CASSPGRPMNTEAFF | TGTGCCAGCTCACCGGGCAGGCCCATGAACACTGAAGCTTTCTTT | many | NA | TRBJ1-1 | TRBV18
CASSQDTSYQYF | TGTGCCAGCAGCCAGGATACTAGCTACCAGTACTTC | many | NA | TRBJ2-5 | TRBV3-1
CASSEGLNTEAFF | TGTGCCAGCAGTGAAGGTCTGAACACTGAAGCTTTCTTT | many | NA | TRBJ1-1 | TRBV6-1
CASSLKPGLYYEQYF | TGTGCCAGTAGTCTCAAACCGGGGCTTTACTACGAGCAGTACTTC | NA | NA | TRBJ2-7 | TRBV19
CASSYYYRENTEAFF | TGTGCCAGCAGTTACTACTACAGGGAAAACACTGAAGCTTTCTTT | NA | NA | TRBJ1-1 | TRBV6-2/TRBV6-3
CASSFYICSASPRQGSTDTQYF | NA | NA | NA | TRBJ2-3 | TRBV7-9
CASSPSGRGVYNEQFF | TGTGCCAGCTCACCCTCGGGCAGGGGGGTCTACAATGAGCAGTTCTTC | many | NA | TRBJ2-1 | TRBV18
CASSNPGWPGELFF | TGTGCCAGCAGTAACCCGGGGTGGCCCGGGGAGCTGTTTTTT | few | NA | TRBJ2-2 | TRBV27
CAWGTSDHGELFF | TGTGCCTGGGGGACTAGCGATCACGGGGAGCTGTTTTTT | many | TRBD2 | TRBJ2-2 | TRBV30
CASSASGTPNQPQHF | TGTGCCAGCAGCGCTAGTGGGACCCCCAATCAGCCCCAGCATTTT | NA | NA | TRBJ1-5 | TRBV9
CASSEFRDHSNQPQHF | TGTGCCAGCAGTGAGTTCAGGGACCATAGCAATCAGCCCCAGCATTTT | few | NA | TRBJ1-5 | TRBV2
CASSGRAGQSNSPLHF | TGCGCCAGCAGCGGGAGAGCCGGACAGTCAAATTCACCCCTCCACTTT | NA | NA | TRBJ1-6 | TRBV5-1
CASSVGTNNQETQYF | TGTGCCAGCAGCGTAGGCACGAACAACCAAGAGACCCAGTACTTC | NA | NA | TRBJ2-5 | TRBV9
CASSEVEPEYEKLFF | TGTGCCAGCAGCGAGGTGGAGCCGGAGTATGAAAAACTGTTTTTT | few | NA | TRBJ1-4 | TRBV11-2
CASSLWPGGLETQYF | TGTGCCAGCAGCTTGTGGCCGGGGGGGCTAGAGACCCAGTACTTC | NA | TRBD2 | TRBJ2-5 | TRBV5-5
CASRGLAGHTGELFF | TGTGCCAGCAGGGGACTAGCGGGGCACACCGGGGAGCTGTTTTTT | many | TRBD2 | TRBJ2-2 | TRBV2
CASSARGPFAETQYF | TGTGCCAGCAGTGCCAGGGGTCCCTTTGCAGAGACCCAGTACTTC | NA | NA | TRBJ2-5 | TRBV12-3/TRBV12-4
CASKTSGATGELFF | TGTGCCAGCAAGACTAGCGGGGCGACCGGGGAGCTGTTTTTT | NA | TRBD2 | TRBJ2-2 | TRBV6-2/TRBV6-3
CASSLIPTGRSYNEQFF | TGCGCCAGCAGCTTGATCCCTACGGGGCGGTCCTACAATGAGCAGTTCTTC | NA | NA | TRBJ2-1 | TRBV5-1
CASSFGGRYNEQFF | TGTGCCAGCAGCTTTGGGGGAAGGTACAATGAGCAGTTCTTC | few | NA | TRBJ2-1 | TRBV13
CASSPEGLINYGYTF | TGTGCCAGCTCACCAGAAGGACTGATAAACTATGGCTACACCTTC | NA | NA | TRBJ1-2 | TRBV18
CASSQEGGKTQYF | TGCGCCAGCAGCCAAGAGGGGGGGAAGACCCAGTACTTC | NA | TRBD2 | TRBJ2-5 | TRBV4-1
CASSLEVGSNTEAFF | TGCGCCAGCAGCTTGGAGGTGGGCTCGAACACTGAAGCTTTCTTT | NA | NA | TRBJ1-1 | TRBV5-1
CSVEGGDRNTGELFF | TGCAGCGTTGAAGGGGGGGATCGGAACACCGGGGAGCTGTTTTTT | few | NA | TRBJ2-2 | TRBV29-1
CATSEGRTGLRIGNQPQHF | TGTGCCACCAGCGAGGGCCGGACAGGGCTCCGTATTGGCAATCAGCCCCAGCATTTT | many | TRBD1 | TRBJ1-5 | TRBV15
CASSLNNGTPRRTEQYF | TGTGCCAGCAGTTTAAATAACGGGACCCCCCGTCGTACCGAGCAGTACTTC | NA | NA | TRBJ2-7 | TRBV27
CASSAPWTSQSEQYF | TGTGCCAGCAGCGCCCCCTGGACATCCCAGAGCGAGCAGTACTTC | NA | NA | TRBJ2-7 | TRBV11-1
CASSRAPGQGFSPLHF | TGTGCCAGCAGTCGAGCCCCGGGACAGGGATTTTCACCCCTCCACTTT | NA | TRBD1 | TRBJ1-6 | TRBV27
CASSLAATSGSYEQYF | TGTGCCAGCAGCCTGGCTGCGACTAGCGGGAGCTACGAGCAGTACTTC | NA | TRBD2 | TRBJ2-7 | TRBV7-9
CASSYYRQGNYGYTF | TGTGCCAGCAGTTATTACCGACAGGGTAATTATGGCTACACCTTC | NA | TRBD1 | TRBJ1-2 | TRBV6-1
CASSLLGGTGRNEQFF | TGTGCCAGCAGCTTGCTGGGGGGGACAGGGAGGAATGAGCAGTTCTTC | many | TRBD1 | TRBJ2-1 | TRBV7-9
CASSQVVGRANQPQHF | TGCGCCAGCAGCCAAGTAGTAGGGAGGGCTAATCAGCCCCAGCATTTT | once | NA | TRBJ1-5 | TRBV4-1
CATSREIRGDNEKLFF | TGTGCCACCAGCAGAGAGATAAGAGGGGATAATGAAAAACTGTTTTTT | few | NA | TRBJ1-4 | TRBV15
CASSLGPESTNEKLFF | TGTGCCAGCAGTTTAGGCCCAGAGTCAACTAATGAAAAACTGTTTTTT | NA | NA | TRBJ1-4 | TRBV27
CAWSVVGTGVGYTF | TGTGCCTGGAGTGTGGTCGGGACAGGGGTTGGCTACACCTTC | many | TRBD1 | TRBJ1-2 | TRBV30
CAIRDRENGELFF | TGTGCCATCCGGGACAGGGAAAACGGGGAGCTGTTTTTT | NA | TRBD1 | TRBJ2-2 | TRBV10-3